This entry is about one T cell receptor (beta chain). This record comes from a study of CD8+ T cells in alopecia areata. In each case, RNA was isolated and then reverse transcribed into cDNA as the sequencing template. This table comes from immunoSEQ multiplex PCR, and its TCRdb copy is limited to in-frame clones, with some not included. The sample consists of some 170,000 clones, around 71% of them appearing once. Germline V gene lookup returns CDR1 MNHEY and CDR2 SVGAGI. The CDR3 totals 14 residues. J lost 7 bases, V lost 7 bases, and 8 bases had no gene match. The genes are TRBV6-5 and TRBJ2-7, with TRBD1 matching 12 bases. The TCR originated in a human donor with alopecia areata. This specimen consisted of CD8+ T cells sorted from blood, obtained at week 0. The CDR3 protein is CASTPGQGAGEQYF. The CDR3 nucleotides are TGTGCCAGCACCCCGGGACAGGGGGCGGGGGAGCAGTACTTC.